The clone carrying this T cell receptor beta chain was recorded only once. With 6 bases removed from V and 5 bases from J, the gap between germline ends came to 13 bases. Germline CDR1 and CDR2: SNHLY and FYNNEI. The CDR3 length is 13 residues. Methods used by the authors: Amplification with reference gene primers provided the estimates of nucleated cell counts. Assay: immunoSEQ multiplex PCR; the TCRdb copy retains only in-frame clones and omits some. V, J and clone size derive from that table, while D and trimming were established from the DNA sequence. The table lists under 150,000 clones, 65% to 85% of them singletons. The sample originates from a study of blood T cell repertoires in COVID-19. Looking at the study overall: The United States, Italy and Spain provided the acute and convalescent COVID-19 samples. The analysed material was cDNA or gDNA that came from T cells, B-cell-depleted T cells, or PBMCs.

The rearrangement joins TRBV2 to TRBJ2-5, with D tentatively TRBD1 (6 bases). This receptor was taken from a woman aged 80 or over with acute or convalescent COVID-19. Sequenced sample: peripheral blood. For the CDR3, the DNA is TGTGCCAGCAGAAGGGACAAGAGGGAGACCCAGTACTTC. Translation gives CASRRDKRETQYF.